The source of this T cell receptor (beta chain) is a study of Graves' ophthalmopathy and Graves' hyperthyroidism. Study summary: Being free of ophthalmopathy for 18 months of follow-up defined stable hyperthyroidism.

The CDR3 runs 17 residues. Trimming cost V 3 bases and J 0 bases; bases outside gene matches: 8. Germline V lookup: CDR1 WSHSY, CDR2 SAAADI. The study amplified TCR beta CDR3 regions using RNA transcripts. HTBI primers were used in a first-round RT-PCR, which preceded a second-round multiplex PCR. TCRdb reprocessed the multiplex PCR reads with MiXCR, giving one entry per CDR3 protein. The sample lists over a million distinct CDR3 sequences, 35% to 40% seen once, with roughly 11% in the top ten. Whole-study findings and limits: Sensitivity of about 90% and specificity of around 76% were achieved when a 13-signature model separated ophthalmopathy from stable hyperthyroidism. This model predicted ophthalmopathy progression (sensitivity approximately 68%, specificity around 72%).

The sample holds many counts of this clonotype. Its antigen remains unknown. The clonotype was recovered from an adult man with Graves' hyperthyroidism. This chain joins TRBV10-2 and TRBJ1-1, with 9 bases identical to TRBD1. The specimen sequenced was peripheral blood or thyroid tissue (not recorded which). The CDR3 bases are TGCGCCAGCAGTGATTTAGGGACAGGGATCATGAACACTGAAGCTTTCTTT. Protein: CASSDLGTGIMNTEAFF.